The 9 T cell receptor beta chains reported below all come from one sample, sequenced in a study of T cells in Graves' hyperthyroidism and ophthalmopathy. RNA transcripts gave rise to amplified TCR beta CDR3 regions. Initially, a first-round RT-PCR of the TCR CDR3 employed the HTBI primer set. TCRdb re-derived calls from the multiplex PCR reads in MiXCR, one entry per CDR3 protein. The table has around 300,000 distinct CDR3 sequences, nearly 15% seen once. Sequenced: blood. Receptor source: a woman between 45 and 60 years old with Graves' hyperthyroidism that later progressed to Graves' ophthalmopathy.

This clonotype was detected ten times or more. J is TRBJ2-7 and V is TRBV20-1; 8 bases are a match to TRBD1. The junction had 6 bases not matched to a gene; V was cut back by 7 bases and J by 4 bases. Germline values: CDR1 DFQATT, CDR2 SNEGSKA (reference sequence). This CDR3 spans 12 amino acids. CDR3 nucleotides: TGCAGTGTTGCAGGGGGCGGATACGAGCAGTACTTC. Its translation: CSVAGGGYEQYF.

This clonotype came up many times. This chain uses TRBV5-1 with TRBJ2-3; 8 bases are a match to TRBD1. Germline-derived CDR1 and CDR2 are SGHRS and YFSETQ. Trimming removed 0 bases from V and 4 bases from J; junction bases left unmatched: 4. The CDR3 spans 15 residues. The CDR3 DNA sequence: TGCGCCAGCAGCTTGGCGGACAGGGAGGCAGATACGCAGTATTTT. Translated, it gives CASSLADREADTQYF.

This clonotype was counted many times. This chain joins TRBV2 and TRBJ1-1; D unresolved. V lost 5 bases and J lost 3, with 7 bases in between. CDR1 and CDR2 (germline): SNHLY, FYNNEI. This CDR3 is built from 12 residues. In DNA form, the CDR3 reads TGTGCCAGCAGTCCATGGGACACTGAAGCTTTCTTT. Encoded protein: CASSPWDTEAFF.

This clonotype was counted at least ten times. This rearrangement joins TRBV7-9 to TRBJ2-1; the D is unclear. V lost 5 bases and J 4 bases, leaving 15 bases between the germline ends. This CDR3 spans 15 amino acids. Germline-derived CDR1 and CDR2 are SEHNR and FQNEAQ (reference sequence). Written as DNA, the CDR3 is TGTGCCAGCAGCCCTAGGGTCTACCAGTACAATGAGCAGTTCTTC. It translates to CASSPRVYQYNEQFF.

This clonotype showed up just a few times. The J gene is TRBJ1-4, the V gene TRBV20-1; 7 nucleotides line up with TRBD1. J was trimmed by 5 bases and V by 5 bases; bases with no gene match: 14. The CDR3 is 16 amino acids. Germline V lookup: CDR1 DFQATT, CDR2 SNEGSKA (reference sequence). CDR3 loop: CSAHHNRDRVNEKLFF. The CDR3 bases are TGCAGTGCTCATCATAACAGGGACAGAGTAAATGAAAAACTGTTTTTT.

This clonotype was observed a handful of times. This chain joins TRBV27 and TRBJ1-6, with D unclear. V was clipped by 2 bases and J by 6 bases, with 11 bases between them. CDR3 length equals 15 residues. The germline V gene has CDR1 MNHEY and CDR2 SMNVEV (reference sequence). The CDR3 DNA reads TGTGCCAGCAGTTTAGGAAGATCGGCTAATTCACCCCTCCACTTT. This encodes CASSLGRSANSPLHF.

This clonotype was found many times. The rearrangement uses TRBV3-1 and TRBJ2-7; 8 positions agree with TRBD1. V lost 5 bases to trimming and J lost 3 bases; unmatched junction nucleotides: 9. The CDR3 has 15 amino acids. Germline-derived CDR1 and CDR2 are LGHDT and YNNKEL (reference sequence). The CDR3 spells CASSEGTGLFYEQYF. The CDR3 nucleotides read TGTGCCAGCAGCGAAGGGACAGGACTCTTCTACGAGCAGTACTTC.

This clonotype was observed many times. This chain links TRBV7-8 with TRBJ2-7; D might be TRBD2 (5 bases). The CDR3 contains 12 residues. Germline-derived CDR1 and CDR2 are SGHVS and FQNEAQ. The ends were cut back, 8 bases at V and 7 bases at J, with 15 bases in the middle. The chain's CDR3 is CASWAEVGEQYF. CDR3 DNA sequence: TGTGCCAGCTGGGCGGAGGTGGGGGAGCAGTACTTC.

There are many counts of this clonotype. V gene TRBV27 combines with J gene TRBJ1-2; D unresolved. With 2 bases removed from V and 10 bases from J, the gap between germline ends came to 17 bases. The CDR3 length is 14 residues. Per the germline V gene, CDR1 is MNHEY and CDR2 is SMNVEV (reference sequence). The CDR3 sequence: CASSLHISGIDYTF. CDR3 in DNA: TGTGCCAGCAGTTTACATATCTCGGGCATTGACTACACCTTC.